Shown below are 18 T cell receptor beta chains from a single sample sequenced in a study of early T cells in non-severe SARS-CoV-2 infection. TCRdb fed the 5' RACE reads into MiXCR, producing one record per CDR3 protein. This table holds around 31,000 distinct CDR3 sequences, about 5.7% found once. The sample taken for sequencing was whole blood. The receptor source for this set is an adult who was a healthcare worker with PCR-confirmed SARS-CoV-2 infection or an uninfected control (not recorded which).

The chain uses TRBV6-2 or TRBV6-3 and TRBJ2-2; TRBD1 matches at 9 bases. The V and J ends lost 0 bases and 7 bases, in that order; junction bases with no gene match: 9. This CDR3 spans 17 amino acids. CDR1 is MNHEY, CDR2 SVGEGT, per germline. CDR3 DNA sequence: TGTGCCAGCAGTTACTCGGACAGGGGCCCTCCTGGCGGGGAGCTGTTTTTT. As protein: CASSYSDRGPPGGELFF.

This clonotype was detected only a few times. The junction and the germline gene differ at one end; a read error may be behind it. The V call is TRBV5-4, the J call TRBJ2-5; possible D gene TRBD1, 6 bases. Germline V CDR1 and CDR2: SGHNT, YYREEE (reference sequence). The CDR3 runs to 13 residues. CDR3 in amino acids: CASSLRQEETLYF. CDR3 sequence (DNA): TGTGCCAGCAGCTTACGACAGGAGGAGACCCTGTACTTC.

In this sample, this clonotype turned up many times. The chain links TRBV3-1 to TRBJ2-2; D unresolved. This CDR3 has 13 amino acids. Germline-derived CDR1 and CDR2 are LGHDT and YNNKEL (reference sequence). The germline V and J ends were trimmed by 3 bases and 2 bases, with 4 bases remaining between them. CDR3 coding DNA: TGTGCCAGCAGCCAGGCTAACACCGGGGAGCTGTTTTTT. Translating it yields CASSQANTGELFF.

The gene calls are TRBV20-1 and TRBJ2-7, with D possibly matching TRBD2 (6 bases). V lost 8 bases and J lost 1, with 15 bases in between. The germline gives CDR1 DFQATT, CDR2 SNEGSKA (reference sequence). CDR3 length: 13 amino acids. The CDR3 sequence is CSPLRAGSYEQYF. DNA for the CDR3: TGCAGTCCCCTCCGGGCGGGATCCTACGAGCAGTACTTC.

This clonotype has ten or more counts. The chain uses TRBV7-2 and TRBJ2-3; no clear D gene. From germline, CDR1 is SGHTA and CDR2 FQGNSA. CDR3 length: 13 residues. With 2 bases removed from V and 5 bases from J, the gap between germline ends came to 8 bases. DNA for the CDR3: TGTGCCAGCAGCTTAAACCGGCAAGATACGCAGTATTTT. Translation: CASSLNRQDTQYF.

There are many counts of this clonotype. The rearrangement joins TRBV20-1 to TRBJ2-1, with D tentatively TRBD2 (5 bases). The CDR3 covers 14 residues. In germline, CDR1 is DFQATT, CDR2 SNEGSKA (reference sequence). V was clipped by 3 bases and J by 6 bases, with 15 bases between them. As DNA, the CDR3 is TGCAGTGCTAGGAAGGCTAGCCAGTCCAATGAGCAGTTCTTC. Its protein product is CSARKASQSNEQFF.

This clonotype was counted at least ten times. The V and J genes are TRBV24-1 and TRBJ2-4; 8 bases map to TRBD1. Germline V CDR1 and CDR2: KGHDR, SFDVKD. J gave up 1 base and V 4 bases, and 5 bases lay outside the gene matches. This CDR3 spans 16 amino acids. The CDR3 bases are TGTGCCACCAGTGACAACCAGGGGGCTGCCAAAAACATTCAGTACTTC. Translated, it gives CATSDNQGAAKNIQYF.

The chain employs TRBV6-6 and TRBJ2-1, with TRBD1 matching over 8 bases. The V gene end was trimmed by 4 bases and the J gene end by 10 bases; junction bases not matched to a gene: 6. The CDR3 has 13 residues. The germline gives CDR1 MNHNY, CDR2 SVGAGI (reference sequence). The CDR3 sequence is CASSLHSGGEQFF. CDR3 sequence (DNA): TGTGCCAGCAGTTTACACTCAGGGGGCGAGCAGTTCTTC.

This clonotype was seen ten or more times. The chain carries TRBV6-2 or TRBV6-3 and TRBJ2-1; TRBD2 aligns across 9 bases. CDR3 length equals 15 residues. Germline-derived CDR1 and CDR2 are MNHEY and SVGEGT. J gave up 3 bases and V 7 bases, and 7 bases lay outside the gene matches. This CDR3 reads CASIAGGRGYNEQFF. The CDR3 DNA sequence: TGTGCCAGCATAGCCGGCGGGAGGGGCTACAATGAGCAGTTCTTC.

In its sample, this clonotype was seen many times. This chain joins TRBV4-1 and TRBJ2-2; D gene ambiguous. Germline assignment: CDR1 MGHRA and CDR2 YSYEKL. V gave up 3 bases and J gave up 2 bases, with 10 bases separating them. The CDR3 covers 15 residues. The CDR3 bases are TGCGCCAGCAGCCACCCCGGACGCAACACCGGGGAGCTGTTTTTT. This gives the protein CASSHPGRNTGELFF.

Many counts were recorded for this clonotype. This chain uses TRBV3-1 with TRBJ2-7; D remains ambiguous. Germline V gives CDR1 LGHDT, CDR2 YNNKEL (reference sequence). V gave up 1 base and J gave up 4 bases, with 2 bases separating them. The length of the CDR3 is 11 residues. The CDR3 DNA reads TGTGCCAGCAGCCAAGCTTACGAGCAGTACTTC. This gives the protein CASSQAYEQYF.

The sample holds many counts of this clonotype. This chain joins TRBV3-1 and TRBJ2-3; D might be TRBD1 (6 bases). The V gene lost 6 bases and the J gene lost 0 bases, with 13 bases spanning the gap. Germline V lookup: CDR1 LGHDT, CDR2 YNNKEL (reference sequence). This CDR3 has 15 amino acids. This CDR3 reads CASSPNRVSTDTQYF. The CDR3 DNA reads as TGTGCCAGCAGTCCTAACAGGGTGAGCACAGATACGCAGTATTTT.

This clonotype was picked up many times. The chain uses TRBV12-3 or TRBV12-4 and TRBJ2-6, with D perhaps matching TRBD2 (6 bases). CDR3 length equals 17 residues. V lost 5 bases and J 2 bases, leaving 16 bases between the germline ends. CDR3 coding DNA: TGTGCCAGCAGTCCCCATCAAGGAGGGACTGGGGCCAACGTCCTGACTTTC. It specifies CASSPHQGGTGANVLTF.

The chain links TRBV3-1 to TRBJ2-2; TRBD1 aligns across 8 bases. Per the germline V gene, CDR1 is LGHDT and CDR2 is YNNKEL (reference sequence). J gave up 5 bases and V 1 base, and 6 bases lay outside the gene matches. The CDR3 totals 16 residues. CDR3 in DNA: TGTGCCAGCAGCCAAGGCAGGACAGGGAATACCGGGGAGCTGTTTTTT. It specifies CASSQGRTGNTGELFF.

This clonotype was seen a handful of times. The rearrangement links TRBV7-2 to TRBJ2-2; D unclear. This CDR3 is 14 amino acids long. Germline loops: CDR1 SGHTA, CDR2 FQGNSA. V was cut by 0 bases and J by 4 bases, with 6 bases left in between. CDR3 loop: CASSLAGSTGELFF. Written as DNA, the CDR3 is TGTGCCAGCAGCTTAGCGGGATCCACCGGGGAGCTGTTTTTT. Variable domain in full (rest from reference TRBV7-2 and TRBJ2-2): GAGVSQSPSNKVTEKGKDVELRCDPISGHTALYWYRQSLGQGLEFLIYFQGNSAPDKSGLPSDRFSAERTGGSVSTLTIQRTQQEDSAVYLCASSLAGSTGELFFGEGSRLTVL.

This clonotype was detected many times. The J gene is TRBJ2-7, the V gene TRBV28; 7 bases align to TRBD1. The ends lost 8 bases at V and 4 bases at J; junction bases unmatched: 8. The CDR3 extends over 13 amino acids. Germline assignment: CDR1 MDHEN and CDR2 SYDVKM. CDR3 amino acids: CASLKQTGYEQYF. CDR3 DNA: TGTGCCAGCCTGAAGCAGACAGGGTACGAGCAGTACTTC.

This clonotype was recorded many times. The chain uses TRBV7-2 and TRBJ2-6; D gene unclear. The CDR3 is 14 amino acids. The V and J ends lost 4 bases and 0 bases respectively, with 4 bases between them. Looked up from germline, CDR1 is SGHTA and CDR2 is FQGNSA. CDR3 nucleotides: TGTGCCAGCAGCTGGCTCTCTGGGGCCAACGTCCTGACTTTC. This gives the protein CASSWLSGANVLTF.

This clonotype was seen ten or more times. The chain recombines TRBV27 with TRBJ2-7; 10 nucleotides line up with TRBD1. J lost 2 bases, V lost 3 bases, and 4 bases had no gene match. The germline V gene encodes CDR1 MNHEY and CDR2 SMNVEV (reference sequence). The CDR3 has 15 residues. CDR3 residues: CASSFTGTGAYEQYF. CDR3 in DNA: TGTGCCAGCAGTTTTACCGGGACAGGGGCCTACGAGCAGTACTTC.